What follows are 25 T cell receptor beta chains derived from one specimen sequenced in a study of CD8+ T cells in alopecia areata (dated by TCRdb to the late 2010s). Library preparation used the immunoSEQ multiplex PCR assay. For TCR sequencing, RNA was extracted from every sample and reverse transcribed into cDNA to serve as template. Here the immuneACCESS table is served through TCRdb, limited to in-frame sequences with V and J called. Missing clones are a known gap in these copies; in checked studies unresolved V genes cover under half, and the rest lacks a known reason. The sample table contains about 98,000 clones; only one count was recorded for roughly two fifths of them. The ten largest clonotypes hold 0.79% of the sample. Sequencing was done on a sample of CD4+ T cells sorted from blood. The receptor source for this set is a human donor with alopecia areata.

The rearrangement links TRBV11-2 to TRBJ2-5; D unresolved. The V and J ends lost 1 base and 5 bases respectively, with 11 bases between them. The CDR3 covers 14 residues. Germline CDR1 is SGHAT and CDR2 is FQNNGV. For the CDR3, the DNA is TGTGCCAGCAGCTTAGCCCCCTGGGCGGAGACCCAGTACTTC. It specifies CASSLAPWAETQYF.

The chain uses TRBV29-1 and TRBJ1-1, with a weak D call TRBD1 (5 bases). Between the trimmed V and J ends, which lost 6 bases and 0 bases, there was a span of 14 bases. Germline values: CDR1 SQVTM, CDR2 ANQGSEA. The CDR3 has 14 residues. The CDR3 here is CSVGRGDVNTEAFF. The DNA for the CDR3 is TGCAGCGTGGGGCGGGGAGACGTGAACACTGAAGCTTTCTTT.

This clone occurred a few times. The V gene is TRBV29-1, the J gene TRBJ2-5, with a weak D call TRBD2 (6 bases). This CDR3 has 12 amino acids. The ends were cut back, 3 bases at V and 4 bases at J, with 9 bases in the middle. Germline CDR1 is SQVTM and CDR2 is ANQGSEA. The CDR3 here is CSVDRGGETQYF. DNA for the CDR3: TGCAGCGTTGATCGGGGAGGAGAGACCCAGTACTTC.

The rearrangement uses TRBV14 and TRBJ2-7; no definite D call. The V and J ends lost 4 bases and 4 bases respectively, with 8 bases between them. Germline lookup yields CDR1 SGHDN and CDR2 FVKESK. This CDR3 has 12 residues. The CDR3 spells CASSRLPYEQYF. In nucleotides, the CDR3 is TGTGCCAGCAGCCGCTTGCCATACGAGCAGTACTTC. Looking up the rest from reference TRBV14 and TRBJ2-7 gives the full variable domain: EAGVTQFPSHSVIEKGQTVTLRCDPISGHDNLYWYRRVMGKEIKFLLHFVKESKQDESGMPNNRFLAERTGGTYSTLKVQPAELEDSGVYFCASSRLPYEQYFGPGTRLTVT.

This clone was counted only a few times. The CDR3 region has the DNA TGTGCCAGTAGCCGTACTAGCGGGAGACTACGAGAGCAGTTCTTC. As protein: CASSRTSGRLREQFF. V gene TRBV19 combines with J gene TRBJ2-1; 11 bases fit TRBD2. The J segment lost 10 bases and the V segment lost 6 bases, leaving 11 bases of the junction unmatched. The CDR3 sequence is 15 residues long. Looked up from germline, CDR1 is LNHDA and CDR2 is SQIVND (reference sequence).

In this sample, this clone turned up a few times. The chain uses TRBV7-2 and TRBJ2-3; tentatively, D is TRBD1 (6 bases). The V and J ends lost 5 bases and 6 bases respectively, with 12 bases between them. This CDR3 has 13 residues. Germline V gene lookup returns CDR1 SGHTA and CDR2 FQGNSA. In DNA, the CDR3 is TGTGCCAGCAGCGTTCGGACAGCCGATACGCAGTATTTT. Its translation is CASSVRTADTQYF.

The genes are TRBV29-1 and TRBJ2-5; D perhaps matches TRBD1 (5 bases). Germline V gene sequence: CDR1 SQVTM, CDR2 ANQGSEA. The CDR3 is 12 amino acids. Between the trimmed V and J ends, which lost 5 bases and 2 bases, there was a span of 9 bases. The CDR3 sequence: CSVHRQQETQYF. The CDR3 DNA is TGCAGCGTTCACAGACAGCAAGAGACCCAGTACTTC.

The chain uses TRBV29-1 and TRBJ1-1; 9 bases line up with TRBD1. The junction had 5 bases not matched to a gene; V was cut back by 3 bases and J by 9 bases. The CDR3 contains 12 residues. CDR1 and CDR2 from the germline V gene are SQVTM and ANQGSEA. This chain's CDR3 is CSVELGTGKAFF. The CDR3 region has the DNA TGCAGCGTTGAGTTGGGGACAGGGAAAGCTTTCTTT.

The gene calls are TRBV29-1 and TRBJ2-7, with 10 bases aligning to TRBD1. V lost 6 bases to trimming and J lost 5 bases; unmatched junction nucleotides: 4. This CDR3 has 12 amino acids. Germline loops: CDR1 SQVTM, CDR2 ANQGSEA. DNA for the CDR3: TGCAGCGTGGACAGGGGGGACGACGAGCAGTACTTC. Residues: CSVDRGDDEQYF.

The gene calls are TRBV29-1 and TRBJ2-7, with 7 positions matching TRBD1. Germline values: CDR1 SQVTM, CDR2 ANQGSEA. The ends lost 3 bases at V and 2 bases at J; junction bases unmatched: 7. This CDR3 region has 14 residues. This CDR3 is CSVEWDSYPYEQYF. The CDR3 DNA reads as TGCAGCGTTGAGTGGGACAGTTATCCCTACGAGCAGTACTTC.

The rearrangement joins TRBV29-1 to TRBJ2-5, with TRBD1 matching over 8 bases. CDR3 length: 13 amino acids. Germline lookup yields CDR1 SQVTM and CDR2 ANQGSEA. V trimming: 7 bases; J trimming: 5 bases; junction bases outside the gene matches: 9. In DNA, the CDR3 is TGCAGCGGTGGACAGGGAAGCACCGAGACCCAGTACTTC. Amino acid sequence: CSGGQGSTETQYF.

In its sample, this clone was seen a few times. The chain carries TRBV29-1 and TRBJ2-5; no definite D call. The germline V and J ends were trimmed by 2 bases and 2 bases, with 12 bases remaining between them. This CDR3 is 14 amino acids long. CDR1 is SQVTM, CDR2 ANQGSEA, per germline. Written as DNA, the CDR3 is TGCAGCGTTGAACCGGGCACCAAACAAGAGACCCAGTACTTC. Protein: CSVEPGTKQETQYF. The full variable domain, rest sourced from reference TRBV29-1 and TRBJ2-5, is SAVISQKPSRDICQRGTSLTIQCQVDSQVTMMFWYRQQPGQSLTLIATANQGSEATYESGFVIDKFPISRPNLTFSTLTVSNMSPEDSSIYLCSVEPGTKQETQYFGPGTRLLVL.

This clone was recorded a few times. The CDR3 DNA reads as TGTGCCAGCAGTGAATTCGCGGGAGTAGGAGAGACCCAGTACTTC. This codes for CASSEFAGVGETQYF. The rearrangement uses TRBV25-1 and TRBJ2-5, with TRBD2 matching 7 bases. This CDR3 is built from 15 residues. CDR1 is MGHDK and CDR2 is SYGVNS in the germline V gene. Germline trimming cut 1 base from V and 4 bases from J; bases unmatched to any gene: 6.

The chain recombines TRBV30 with TRBJ2-3; TRBD1 matches 7 bases. In germline, CDR1 is GTSNPN, CDR2 SVGIG (reference sequence). CDR3 length equals 13 residues. The CDR3, as DNA: TGTGCTATGGAGCTTTACAGGGGTGGAACGCAGTATTTT. Residues: CAMELYRGGTQYF.

The rearrangement joins TRBV11-3 to TRBJ2-3; no clear D gene. This CDR3 is built from 13 residues. In germline, CDR1 is SGHNT, CDR2 YENEEA. V gave up 8 bases and J gave up 0 bases, with 9 bases separating them. The CDR3 spells CASGSSSTDTQYF. In DNA, the CDR3 is TGTGCCAGCGGGTCCTCAAGCACAGATACGCAGTATTTT. Full variable domain (outside the CDR3, taken from reference TRBV11-3 and TRBJ2-3): EAGVVQSPRYKIIEKKQPVAFWCNPISGHNTLYWYLQNLGQGPELLIRYENEEAVDDSQLPKDRFSAERLKGVDSTLKIQPAELGDSAVYLCASGSSSTDTQYFGPGTRLTVL.

This clone was counted between two and nine times. The rearrangement links TRBV23-1 to TRBJ1-1; 10 nucleotides align to TRBD1. TRBV23-1 is treated as an ORF (open reading frame) with a function not yet certain. J was trimmed by 3 bases and V by 8 bases; bases with no gene match: 12. This CDR3 is built from 16 residues. CDR3 region: CASPRWDRGEDTEAFF. Written as DNA, the CDR3 is TGCGCCAGCCCCCGGTGGGACAGGGGAGAAGACACTGAAGCTTTCTTT.

The chain recombines TRBV29-1 with TRBJ1-2, with 12 bases fitting TRBD1. The germline CDR1 and CDR2 sequences are SQVTM and ANQGSEA. V shed 4 bases and J 6 bases; nucleotides not matched to a gene: 3. The CDR3 totals 13 residues. CDR3 coding DNA: TGCAGCGTTGGGGACAGGGGGCTTGATGGCTACACCTTC. Its translation is CSVGDRGLDGYTF.

This sequence joins TRBV29-1 and TRBJ2-3, with 7 bases matching TRBD2. With 4 bases clipped from V and 4 bases from J, the junction kept 8 bases outside the gene matches. CDR3 length: 14 amino acids. Germline V gene data show CDR1 as SQVTM and CDR2 as ANQGSEA. As DNA, the CDR3 is TGCAGCGTTGGGGGAGGGAGCTTCGCAGATACGCAGTATTTT. Translated: CSVGGGSFADTQYF.

In the case of this clone: Other DNA sequences in the sample encode the same CDR3. V usage is TRBV5-1 and J usage is TRBJ2-3; D gene unclear. Germline V gene lookup returns CDR1 SGHRS and CDR2 YFSETQ. V lost 4 bases and J lost 1, with 7 bases in between. This CDR3 is 13 amino acids long. The CDR3 region is CASSLAGTDTQYF. CDR3 coding DNA: TGCGCCAGCAGCCTGGCGGGCACAGATACGCAGTATTTT.

This chain joins TRBV29-1 and TRBJ2-5; no reliable D call. Germline V gene data show CDR1 as SQVTM and CDR2 as ANQGSEA. This CDR3 region has 13 residues. V lost 4 bases and J lost 2, with 11 bases in between. The CDR3 DNA reads TGCAGCGTTGCACCCAGGTATCAAGAGACCCAGTACTTC. This gives the protein CSVAPRYQETQYF.

This clone was recorded a few times. The chain's CDR3 is CASSPGGQPYNEQFF. The CDR3 nucleotides are TGCGCCAGCAGTCCCGGGGGACAGCCCTACAATGAGCAGTTCTTC. The V and J genes are TRBV23-1 and TRBJ2-1; maybe TRBD1 (7 bases). TRBV23-1 falls under the ORF class, with uncertain function. V was pared by 4 bases and J by 2 bases, with 12 bases between. This CDR3 spans 15 amino acids.

This clone was detected only once. The sample has other DNA sequences that encode this CDR3 too. This rearrangement joins TRBV5-1 to TRBJ2-5; D is uncertain. The V end was cut by 1 base, the J end by 0 bases, with 1 base between. This CDR3 spans 12 amino acids. Per the germline V gene, CDR1 is SGHRS and CDR2 is YFSETQ. The CDR3 here is CASSLNQETQYF. DNA of the CDR3: TGCGCCAGCAGCTTGAACCAAGAGACCCAGTACTTC. The whole variable domain, filled in from reference TRBV5-1 and TRBJ2-5, reads KAGVTQTPRYLIKTRGQQVTLSCSPISGHRSVSWYQQTPGQGLQFLFEYFSETQRNKGNFPGRFSGRQFSNSRSEMNVSTLELGDSALYLCASSLNQETQYFGPGTRLLVL.

This clone was counted at least ten times. The chain employs TRBV28 and TRBJ2-7, with D possibly matching TRBD1 (6 bases). Germline V lookup: CDR1 MDHEN, CDR2 SYDVKM. Trimming left V 6 bases short and J 1 base short, with 10 bases between. The CDR3 sequence is 13 residues long. CDR3 region: CASSQTGSYEQYF. The CDR3 DNA sequence: TGTGCCAGCAGCCAAACAGGGTCCTACGAGCAGTACTTC.

This chain connects TRBV29-1 to TRBJ1-1; D is ambiguous. Trimming took 2 bases from V and 5 from J, leaving 6 bases between them. There are 11 residues in the CDR3. From germline, CDR1 is SQVTM and CDR2 ANQGSEA. In nucleotides, the CDR3 is TGCAGCGTTGAAATATCGACTGAAGCTTTCTTT. This gives the protein CSVEISTEAFF.

The chain is built from TRBV6-4 and TRBJ2-7; maybe TRBD1 (5 bases). V lost 6 bases, J lost 6 bases, and 18 bases lay in between. There are 14 residues in the CDR3. Germline CDR1 MRHNA, CDR2 SNTAGT. The CDR3 nucleotides read TGTGCCAGCAGCCCCGACAGCCTCCGTGGCGAGCAGTACTTC. It yields the protein CASSPDSLRGEQYF.